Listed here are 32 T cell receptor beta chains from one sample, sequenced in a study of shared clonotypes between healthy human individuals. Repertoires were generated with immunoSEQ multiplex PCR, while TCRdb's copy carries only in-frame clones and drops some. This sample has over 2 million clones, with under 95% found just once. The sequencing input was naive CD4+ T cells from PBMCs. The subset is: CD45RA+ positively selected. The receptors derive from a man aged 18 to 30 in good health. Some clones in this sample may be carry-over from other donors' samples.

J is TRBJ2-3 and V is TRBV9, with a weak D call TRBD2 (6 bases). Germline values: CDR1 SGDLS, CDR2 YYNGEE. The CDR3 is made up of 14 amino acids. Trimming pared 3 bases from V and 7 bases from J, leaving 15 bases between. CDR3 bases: TGTGCCAGCAGCGAGGCCCCGCGGGAAAATACGCAGTATTTT. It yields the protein CASSEAPRENTQYF. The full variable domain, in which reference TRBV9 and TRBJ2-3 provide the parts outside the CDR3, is DSGVTQTPKHLITATGQRVTLRCSPRSGDLSVYWYQQSLDQGLQFLIQYYNGEERAKGNILERFSAQQFPDLHSELNLSSLELGDSALYFCASSEAPRENTQYFGPGTRLTVL.

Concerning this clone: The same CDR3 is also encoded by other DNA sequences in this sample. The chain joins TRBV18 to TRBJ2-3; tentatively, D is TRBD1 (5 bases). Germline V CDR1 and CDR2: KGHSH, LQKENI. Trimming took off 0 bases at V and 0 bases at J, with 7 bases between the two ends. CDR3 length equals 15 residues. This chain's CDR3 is CASSPPSGSTDTQYF. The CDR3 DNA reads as TGTGCCAGCTCACCACCATCAGGGAGCACAGATACGCAGTATTTT.

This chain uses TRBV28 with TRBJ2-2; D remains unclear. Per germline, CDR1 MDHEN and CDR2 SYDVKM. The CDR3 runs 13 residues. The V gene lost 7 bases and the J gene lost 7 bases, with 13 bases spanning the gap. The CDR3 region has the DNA TGTGCCAGCACCATCGACAAGGGCGGGGAGCTGTTTTTT. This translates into CASTIDKGGELFF.

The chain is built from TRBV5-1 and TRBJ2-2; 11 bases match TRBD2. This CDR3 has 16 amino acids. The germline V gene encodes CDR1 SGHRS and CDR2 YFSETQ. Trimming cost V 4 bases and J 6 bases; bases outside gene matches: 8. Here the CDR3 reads CASSTNSGRAPGELFF. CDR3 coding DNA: TGCGCCAGCAGCACGAATAGCGGGAGGGCCCCCGGGGAGCTGTTTTTT.

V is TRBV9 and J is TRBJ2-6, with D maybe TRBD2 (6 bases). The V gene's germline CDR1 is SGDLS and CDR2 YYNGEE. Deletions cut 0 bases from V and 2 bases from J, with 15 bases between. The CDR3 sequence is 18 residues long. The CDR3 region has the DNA TGTGCCAGCAGCGTAGAAGGCGGGGTGGTTCCTGGGGCCAACGTCCTGACTTTC. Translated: CASSVEGGVVPGANVLTF.

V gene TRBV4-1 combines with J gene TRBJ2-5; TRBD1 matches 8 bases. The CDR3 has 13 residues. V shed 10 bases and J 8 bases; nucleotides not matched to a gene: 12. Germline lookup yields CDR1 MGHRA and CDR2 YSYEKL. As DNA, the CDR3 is TGCGCCACGACCGGACAGGGCCCCCTTACCCAGTACTTC. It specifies CATTGQGPLTQYF.

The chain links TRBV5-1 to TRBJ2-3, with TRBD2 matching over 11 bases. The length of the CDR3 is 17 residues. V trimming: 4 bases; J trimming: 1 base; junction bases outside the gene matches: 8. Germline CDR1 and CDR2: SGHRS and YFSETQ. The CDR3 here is CASSGDPGLAGTDTQYF. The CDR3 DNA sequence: TGCGCCAGCAGCGGGGACCCGGGACTAGCGGGCACAGATACGCAGTATTTT.

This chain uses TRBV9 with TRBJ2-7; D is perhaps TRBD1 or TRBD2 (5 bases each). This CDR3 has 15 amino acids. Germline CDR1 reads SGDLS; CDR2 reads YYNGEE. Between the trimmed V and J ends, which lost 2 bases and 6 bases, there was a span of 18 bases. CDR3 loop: CASSVGPGPPSEQYF. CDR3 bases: TGTGCCAGCAGCGTGGGTCCGGGACCCCCCTCCGAGCAGTACTTC.

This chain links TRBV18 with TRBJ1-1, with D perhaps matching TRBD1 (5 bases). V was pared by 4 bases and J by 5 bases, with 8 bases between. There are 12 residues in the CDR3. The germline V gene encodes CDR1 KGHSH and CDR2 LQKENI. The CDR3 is CASSRPGTEAFF. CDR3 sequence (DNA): TGTGCCAGCTCACGACCAGGGACTGAAGCTTTCTTT. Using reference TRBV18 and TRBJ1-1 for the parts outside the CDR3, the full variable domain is NAGVMQNPRHLVRRRGQEARLRCSPMKGHSHVYWYRQLPEEGLKFMVYLQKENIIDESGMPKERFSAEFPKEGPSILRIQQVVRGDSAAYFCASSRPGTEAFFGQGTRLTVV.

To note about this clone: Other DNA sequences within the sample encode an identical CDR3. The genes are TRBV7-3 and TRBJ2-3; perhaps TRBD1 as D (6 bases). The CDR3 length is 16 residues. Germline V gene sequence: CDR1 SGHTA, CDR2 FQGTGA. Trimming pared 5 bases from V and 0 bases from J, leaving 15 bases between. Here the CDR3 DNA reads TGTGCCAGCAGCCCTGGGACACAAAGAAGCACAGATACGCAGTATTTT. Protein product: CASSPGTQRSTDTQYF.

Written as DNA, the CDR3 is TGTGCCAGCAGCTTGGAGGGGTTCTATGGCTACACCTTC. Amino acid sequence: CASSLEGFYGYTF. This sequence joins TRBV5-4 and TRBJ1-2, with D possibly matching TRBD1 (5 bases). The CDR3 totals 13 residues. Germline V gene sequence: CDR1 SGHNT, CDR2 YYREEE (reference sequence). Trimming took 0 bases from V and 4 from J, leaving 7 bases between them.

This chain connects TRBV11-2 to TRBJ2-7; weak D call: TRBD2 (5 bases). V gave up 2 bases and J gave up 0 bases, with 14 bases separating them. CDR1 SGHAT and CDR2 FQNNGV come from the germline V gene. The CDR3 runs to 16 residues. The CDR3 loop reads CASSLTLAALSYEQYF. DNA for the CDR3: TGTGCCAGCAGCTTAACCCTAGCAGCACTCTCCTACGAGCAGTACTTC.

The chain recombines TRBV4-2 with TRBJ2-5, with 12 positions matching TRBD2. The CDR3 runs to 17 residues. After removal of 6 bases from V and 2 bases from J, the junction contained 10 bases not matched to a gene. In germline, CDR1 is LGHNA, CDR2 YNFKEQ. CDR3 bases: TGTGCCAGCAGTCGTCTAGCGGGAGGGCAGAGTCAAGAGACCCAGTACTTC. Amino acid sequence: CASSRLAGGQSQETQYF.

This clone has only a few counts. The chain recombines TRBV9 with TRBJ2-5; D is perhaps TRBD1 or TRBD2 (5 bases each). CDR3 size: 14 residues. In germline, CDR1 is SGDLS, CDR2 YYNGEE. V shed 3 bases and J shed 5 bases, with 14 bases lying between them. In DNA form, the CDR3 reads TGTGCCAGCAGCGCCGTGGTTTGGGGGGAGACCCAGTACTTC. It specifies CASSAVVWGETQYF.

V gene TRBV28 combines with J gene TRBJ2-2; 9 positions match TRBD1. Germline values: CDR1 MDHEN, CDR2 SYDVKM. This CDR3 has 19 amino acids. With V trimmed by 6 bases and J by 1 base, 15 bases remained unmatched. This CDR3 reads CASRPFPGQGEKNTGELFF. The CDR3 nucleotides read TGTGCCAGCAGACCCTTTCCGGGACAGGGCGAGAAGAACACCGGGGAGCTGTTTTTT. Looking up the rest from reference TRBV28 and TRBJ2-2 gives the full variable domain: DVKVTQSSRYLVKRTGEKVFLECVQDMDHENMFWYRQDPGLGLRLIYFSYDVKMKEKGDIPEGYSVSREKKERFSLILESASTNQTSMYLCASRPFPGQGEKNTGELFFGEGSRLTVL.

The CDR3 loop is CASSLWGTNYGYTF. CDR3 coding DNA: TGTGCCAGCAGCTTGTGGGGTACTAACTATGGCTACACCTTC. The chain links TRBV5-4 to TRBJ1-2; D not certain. Germline CDR1 SGHNT, CDR2 YYREEE (reference sequence). This CDR3 comprises 14 residues. V gave up 1 base and J gave up 0 bases, with 7 bases separating them.

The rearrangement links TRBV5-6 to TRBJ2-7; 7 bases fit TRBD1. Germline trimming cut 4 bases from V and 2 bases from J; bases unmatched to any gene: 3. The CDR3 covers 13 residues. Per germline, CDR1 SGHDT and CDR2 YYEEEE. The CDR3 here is CASSMGTAYEQYF. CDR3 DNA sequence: TGTGCCAGCAGCATGGGGACAGCCTACGAGCAGTACTTC.

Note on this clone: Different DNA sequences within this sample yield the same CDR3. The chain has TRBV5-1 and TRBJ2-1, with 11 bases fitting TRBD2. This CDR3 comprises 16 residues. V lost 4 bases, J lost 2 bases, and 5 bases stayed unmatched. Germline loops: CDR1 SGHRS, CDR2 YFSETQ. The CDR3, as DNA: TGCGCCAGCAGCCCAGGGACTAGCGGAACCTACAATGAGCAGTTCTTC. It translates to CASSPGTSGTYNEQFF.

CDR3 protein: CASSGTDQETQYF. Written as DNA, the CDR3 is TGTGCCAGCAGCGGGACAGACCAAGAGACCCAGTACTTC. The V call is TRBV11-1, the J call TRBJ2-5, with TRBD1 identical over 7 bases. The J segment lost 0 bases and the V segment lost 5 bases, leaving 0 bases of the junction unmatched. CDR1 and CDR2 from the germline V gene are SGHAT and FQDESV (reference sequence). There are 13 residues in the CDR3.

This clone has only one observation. The CDR3 here is CASSPGLASYEQYF. The CDR3 DNA reads as TGCGCCAGCAGCCCGGGACTAGCGTCTTACGAGCAGTACTTC. The chain combines TRBV5-1 with TRBJ2-7; TRBD2 matches 10 bases. The CDR3 covers 14 residues. After removal of 4 bases from V and 4 bases from J, the junction contained 5 bases not matched to a gene. CDR1 is SGHRS and CDR2 is YFSETQ in the germline V gene.

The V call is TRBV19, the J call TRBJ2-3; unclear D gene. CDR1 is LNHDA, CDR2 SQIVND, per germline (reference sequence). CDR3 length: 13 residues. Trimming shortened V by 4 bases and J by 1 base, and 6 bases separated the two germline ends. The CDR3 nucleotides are TGTGCCAGTAGTAAAACACGCACAGATACGCAGTATTTT. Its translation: CASSKTRTDTQYF.

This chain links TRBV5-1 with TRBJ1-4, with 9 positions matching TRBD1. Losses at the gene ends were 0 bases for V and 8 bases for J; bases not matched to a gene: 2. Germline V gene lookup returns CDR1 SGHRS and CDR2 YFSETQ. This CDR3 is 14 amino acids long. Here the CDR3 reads CASSLGDRAEKLFF. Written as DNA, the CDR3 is TGCGCCAGCAGCTTGGGGGACAGGGCCGAAAAACTGTTTTTT. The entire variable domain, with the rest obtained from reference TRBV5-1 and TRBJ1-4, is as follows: KAGVTQTPRYLIKTRGQQVTLSCSPISGHRSVSWYQQTPGQGLQFLFEYFSETQRNKGNFPGRFSGRQFSNSRSEMNVSTLELGDSALYLCASSLGDRAEKLFFGSGTQLSVL.

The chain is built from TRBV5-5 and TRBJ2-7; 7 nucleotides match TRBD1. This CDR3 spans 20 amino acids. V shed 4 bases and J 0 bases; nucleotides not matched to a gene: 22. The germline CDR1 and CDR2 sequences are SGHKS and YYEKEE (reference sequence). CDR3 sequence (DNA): TGTGCCAGCAGCAAGAGTCCCCGGGACAGACCGTACTTGAGCTCCTACGAGCAGTACTTC. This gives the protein CASSKSPRDRPYLSSYEQYF.

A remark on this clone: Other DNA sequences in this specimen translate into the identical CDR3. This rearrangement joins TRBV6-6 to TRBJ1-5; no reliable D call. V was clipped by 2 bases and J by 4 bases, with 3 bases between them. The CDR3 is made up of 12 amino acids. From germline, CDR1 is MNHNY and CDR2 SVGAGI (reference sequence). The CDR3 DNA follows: TGTGCCAGCAGTTACGGAAATCAGCCCCAGCATTTT. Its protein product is CASSYGNQPQHF.

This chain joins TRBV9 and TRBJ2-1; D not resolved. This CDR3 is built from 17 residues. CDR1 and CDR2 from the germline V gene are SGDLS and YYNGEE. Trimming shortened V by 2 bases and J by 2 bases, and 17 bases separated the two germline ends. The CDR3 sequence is CASSVVGTPGPYNEQFF. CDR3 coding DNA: TGTGCCAGCAGCGTCGTAGGAACACCTGGGCCCTACAATGAGCAGTTCTTC. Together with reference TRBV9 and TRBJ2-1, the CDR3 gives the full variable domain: DSGVTQTPKHLITATGQRVTLRCSPRSGDLSVYWYQQSLDQGLQFLIQYYNGEERAKGNILERFSAQQFPDLHSELNLSSLELGDSALYFCASSVVGTPGPYNEQFFGPGTRLTVL.

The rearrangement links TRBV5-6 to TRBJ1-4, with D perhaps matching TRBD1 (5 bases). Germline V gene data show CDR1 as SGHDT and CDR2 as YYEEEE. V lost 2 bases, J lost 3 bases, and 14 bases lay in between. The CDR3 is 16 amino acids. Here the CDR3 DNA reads TGTGCCAGCAGCTTTCTCGGGGGACGGGCTAATGAAAAACTGTTTTTT. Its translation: CASSFLGGRANEKLFF.

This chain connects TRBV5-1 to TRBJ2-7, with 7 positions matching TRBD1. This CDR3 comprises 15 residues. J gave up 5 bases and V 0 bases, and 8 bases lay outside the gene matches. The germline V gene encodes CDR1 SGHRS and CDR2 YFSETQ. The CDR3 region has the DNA TGCGCCAGCAGCTTGGCCAATGGACAGGCTGACGAGCAGTACTTC. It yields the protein CASSLANGQADEQYF.

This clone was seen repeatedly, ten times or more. CDR3 DNA sequence: TGTGCCAGCAGCTTAGGGTCAGGGAGTACCTACGAGCAGTACTTC. It codes for CASSLGSGSTYEQYF. V and J are TRBV7-9 and TRBJ2-7; tentatively, D is TRBD1 or TRBD2 (5 bases each). The V end was cut by 1 base, the J end by 2 bases, with 12 bases between. Germline V gives CDR1 SEHNR, CDR2 FQNEAQ (reference sequence). The CDR3 has 15 residues.

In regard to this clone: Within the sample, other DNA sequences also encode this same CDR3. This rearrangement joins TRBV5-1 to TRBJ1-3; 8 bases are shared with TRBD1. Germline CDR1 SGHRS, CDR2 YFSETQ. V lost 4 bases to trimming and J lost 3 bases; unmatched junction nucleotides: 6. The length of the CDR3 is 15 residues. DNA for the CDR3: TGCGCCAGCAGCCTAGGACAGGGAGGTGGAAACACCATATATTTT. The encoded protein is CASSLGQGGGNTIYF.

The CDR3: CSVGWDRDTGELFF. The CDR3 DNA follows: TGCAGCGTTGGCTGGGACAGAGACACCGGGGAGCTGTTTTTT. The chain is built from TRBV29-1 and TRBJ2-2, with TRBD1 identical over 7 bases. Looked up from germline, CDR1 is SQVTM and CDR2 is ANQGSEA. There are 14 residues in the CDR3. Trimming took 4 bases from V and 3 from J; bases not matched to a gene: 5.

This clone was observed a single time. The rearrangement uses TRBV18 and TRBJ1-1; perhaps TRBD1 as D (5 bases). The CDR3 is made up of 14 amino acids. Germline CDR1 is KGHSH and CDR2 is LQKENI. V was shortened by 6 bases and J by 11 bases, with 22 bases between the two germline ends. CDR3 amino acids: CASSPRGSHLGAFF. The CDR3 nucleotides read TGTGCCAGCTCCCCCCGGGGCAGCCACCTTGGGGCTTTCTTT.

In nucleotides, the CDR3 is TGTGCCAGCAGCTTAAGGGCAGCCCAGCCAGATACGCAGTATTTT. This codes for CASSLRAAQPDTQYF. The chain links TRBV5-8 to TRBJ2-3, with no clear D. Germline lookup yields CDR1 SGHTS and CDR2 YDEGEE. Trimming cost V 2 bases and J 4 bases, with 14 bases left between them. CDR3 length: 15 residues.